A selection of T cell receptor beta chains follows, all from one sample in a study of cytomegalovirus exposure and HLA in healthy donors. Libraries were prepared by immunoSEQ multiplex PCR; TCRdb keeps only in-frame clonotypes and omits some of them. The sample shows about 180,000 clones, approximately 88% of them seen only once. Sequencing input: PBMCs. All receptors derive from a boy aged 2 to 10 in good health and CMV-seronegative. Each CDR3 is given with its conserved first and last residue. The order of the fields is J gene, V gene, CDR3 protein.

TRBJ1-5,TRBV30,CAWSEQGNQPQHF
TRBJ1-2,TRBV27,CASSGTGGGYGYTF
TRBJ2-1,TRBV4-3,CASSQDPNRGLGEQFF
TRBJ1-4,TRBV7-6,CASSTRQGEFSEKLFF
TRBJ2-3,TRBV10-3,CAITYQLGDTQYF
TRBJ1-6,TRBV6-1,CASSASSKGQANSPLHF
TRBJ1-1,TRBV12-5,CASGLAGDTEAFF
TRBJ2-1,TRBV2,CASRTAGSYNEQFF
TRBJ2-3,TRBV15,CATSEGGIGTDTQYF
TRBJ2-2,TRBV11-3,CASSLGSGTGELFF
TRBJ2-1,TRBV25-1,CASTKLPGTSLFF
TRBJ1-1,TRBV27,CASSYYAGTEAFF
TRBJ1-4,TRBV29-1,CSAFATNEKLFF
TRBJ1-1,TRBV19,CASSIRGNMNTEAFF
TRBJ2-1,TRBV2,CASFKRELNNEQFF
TRBJ2-1,TRBV5-4,CASRHGTGEANEQFF
TRBJ2-7,TRBV15,CATSRDIGTRVGEQYF
TRBJ1-1,TRBV2,CASSEGRGRAFF
TRBJ2-5,TRBV6-1,CASSELAGGQETQYF
TRBJ1-4,TRBV4-1,CASSQVSAIHHTWKLFF
TRBJ2-3,TRBV6-5,CASSEWNSLDTQYF
TRBJ2-3,TRBV5-1,CASSLSGVLDTQYF
TRBJ2-7,TRBV4-1,CASSQESLRDYPKGEQYF
TRBJ2-2,TRBV6-1,CASSGLAGFTGELFF
TRBJ2-3,TRBV27,CASSPGLAGGTDTQYF
TRBJ2-7,TRBV2,CASDKGTQTYEQYF
TRBJ2-7,TRBV30,CAWGLAGGRAYEQYF
TRBJ1-3,TRBV7-2,CASSADGSSGNTIYF
TRBJ2-2,TRBV6-6,CASSYLASGDTGELFF
TRBJ1-5,TRBV4-1,CASSQDEGYQPQHF
TRBJ1-5,TRBV14,CASSPRGGRPTAWCVGNQPQHF
TRBJ1-2,TRBV5-1,CASSLPRTGGGNTYGYTF
TRBJ1-2,TRBV11-2,CASSRLPGEGYTF
TRBJ2-3,TRBV6-5,CASSLDRDTDTQYF
TRBJ1-6,TRBV27,CASRRGREISPLHF
TRBJ2-3,TRBV5-6,CASSFPRSGGGTDTQYF
TRBJ2-2,TRBV27,CASSLTGVPGELFF
TRBJ1-1,TRBV27,CASTGPGGLNTEAFF
TRBJ2-7,TRBV14,CASSPGTAPWEDEQYF
TRBJ1-1,TRBV18,CASSPGSGTEAFF
TRBJ2-6,TRBV7-2,CASSLRRNSGANVLTF